This TCR beta chain was retrieved from a study of blood T cell repertoires in COVID-19. Overall study context: Donors in the United States, Italy and Spain gave samples during acute or convalescent COVID-19. Sources were T cells, B-cell-depleted T cells, or PBMCs; the material itself was cDNA or gDNA.

CDR1 and CDR2 (germline): LGHNA, YNFKEQ. The CDR3 runs to 16 residues. V gave up 0 bases and J gave up 9 bases, with 18 bases separating them. Libraries were prepared by immunoSEQ multiplex PCR; TCRdb keeps only in-frame clonotypes and omits some of them. The table has about 98,000 clones, more than 75% seen once. The clonotype was recovered from a man in his fifties or sixties with acute or convalescent COVID-19. Sequencing used peripheral blood. This chain connects TRBV4-2 to TRBJ2-1, with a tentative D call TRBD2 (6 bases). CDR3 loop: CASSQDESGSLSEQFF. The CDR3 bases are TGTGCCAGCAGCCAAGATGAGAGCGGGTCCCTCAGTGAGCAGTTCTTC.